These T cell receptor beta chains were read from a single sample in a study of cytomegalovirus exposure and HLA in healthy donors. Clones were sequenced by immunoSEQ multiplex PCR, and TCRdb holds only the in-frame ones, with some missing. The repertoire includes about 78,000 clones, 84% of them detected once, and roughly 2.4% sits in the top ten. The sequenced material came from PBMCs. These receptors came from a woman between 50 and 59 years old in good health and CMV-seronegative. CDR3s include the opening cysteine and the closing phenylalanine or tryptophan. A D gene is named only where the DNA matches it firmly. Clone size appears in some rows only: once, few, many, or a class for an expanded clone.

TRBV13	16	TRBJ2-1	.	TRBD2	CASAGVYSGGYNEQFF	TGTGCCAGCGCGGGAGTTTATAGCGGGGGGTACAATGAGCAGTTCTTC
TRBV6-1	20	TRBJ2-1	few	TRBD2	CASSGRTSGRAYGSYNEQFF	TGTGCCAGCAGTGGGCGGACTAGCGGGAGGGCCTATGGGTCCTACAATGAGCAGTTCTTC
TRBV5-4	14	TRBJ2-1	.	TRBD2	CASSPGTSNYEQFF	TGTGCCAGCAGCCCCGGGACTAGTAACTATGAGCAGTTCTTC
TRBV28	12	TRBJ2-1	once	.	CASSPTYNEQFF	TGTGCCAGCAGTCCCACCTACAATGAGCAGTTCTTC
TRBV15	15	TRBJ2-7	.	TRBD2	CATSGQSGSYGEQYF	TGTGCCACCAGCGGACAGAGCGGGAGCTACGGTGAGCAGTACTTC
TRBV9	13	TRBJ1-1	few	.	CASSLTGNTEAFF	TGTGCCAGCAGCCTGACAGGGAACACTGAAGCTTTCTTT
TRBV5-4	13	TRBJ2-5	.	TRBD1	CASSSGTVETQYF	TGTGCCAGCAGCTCCGGGACAGTAGAGACCCAGTACTTC
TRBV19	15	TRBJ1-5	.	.	CASSISGQRNQPQHF	TGTGCCAGTAGTATTTCTGGACAGCGCAATCAGCCCCAGCATTTT
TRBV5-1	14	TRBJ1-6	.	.	CASSLARGFSPLHF	TGCGCCAGCAGCTTGGCCCGTGGCTTTTCACCCCTCCACTTT
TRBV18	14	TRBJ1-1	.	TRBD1	CASSPGTGNTEAFF	TGTGCCAGCTCACCCGGGACAGGGAACACTGAAGCTTTCTTT
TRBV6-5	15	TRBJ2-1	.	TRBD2	CASSPRRGDYNEQFF	TGTGCCAGCAGCCCCCGGCGGGGGGACTACAATGAGCAGTTCTTC
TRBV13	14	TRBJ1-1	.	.	CASSLGRGNTEAFF	TGTGCCAGCAGCTTAGGCCGGGGGAACACTGAAGCTTTCTTT
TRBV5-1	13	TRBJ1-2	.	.	CASSPGTHYGYTF	TGCGCCAGCAGCCCCGGGACACACTATGGCTACACCTTC
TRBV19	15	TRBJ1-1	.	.	CASSHPDRTNTEAFF	TGTGCCAGTAGCCACCCAGACAGGACCAACACTGAAGCTTTCTTT
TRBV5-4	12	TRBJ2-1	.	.	CASSLEEHEQFF	TGTGCCAGCAGCTTGGAGGAGCATGAGCAGTTCTTC
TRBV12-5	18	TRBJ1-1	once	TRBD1	CASGFLGQGSWENTEAFF	TGTGCTAGTGGTTTCCTCGGACAGGGGTCATGGGAGAACACTGAAGCTTTCTTT
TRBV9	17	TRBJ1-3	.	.	CASSVGTGHFSGNTIYF	TGTGCCAGCAGCGTAGGTACCGGACACTTCTCTGGAAACACCATATATTTT
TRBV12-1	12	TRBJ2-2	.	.	CASSSLTGELFF	TGTGCCAGCAGCTCTCTTACCGGGGAGCTGTTTTTT
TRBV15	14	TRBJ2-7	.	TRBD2	CATSPTSGVYEQYF	TGTGCCACCAGCCCGACTAGCGGAGTTTACGAGCAGTACTTC
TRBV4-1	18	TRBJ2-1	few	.	CASSPPEDRASASDEQFF	TGCGCCAGCAGCCCCCCGGAGGATAGGGCTAGCGCAAGTGATGAGCAGTTCTTC
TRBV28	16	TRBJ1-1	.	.	CASSLWERGLFAEAFF	TGTGCCAGCAGTTTATGGGAGAGGGGGTTGTTTGCTGAAGCTTTCTTT
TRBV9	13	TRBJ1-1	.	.	CASSVAPGPEAFF	TGTGCCAGCAGCGTAGCCCCAGGGCCCGAAGCTTTCTTT